This TCR beta chain emerged from a study of graft-versus-host responses after intestinal transplantation. Turning to the study itself: Following induction with anti-thymocyte globulin, all recipients were given tacrolimus and steroids for two to three years.

Libraries were prepared by immunoSEQ multiplex PCR; TCRdb keeps only in-frame clonotypes and omits some of them. This repertoire shows 9,000 to 13,000 clones, roughly 80% found once; its top ten account for more than 8%. Germline assignment: CDR1 SGHVS and CDR2 FQNEAQ. The J segment lost 9 bases and the V segment lost 1 base, leaving 17 bases of the junction unmatched. CDR3 length: 18 residues. Intraepithelial and lamina propria lymphocytes were released after the graft tissue was processed. The sequencing used ileum tissue, collected 23 days after intestinal transplant. The clonotype originates from a human patient who received an intestinal transplant, so some T cells may come from the graft donor. This chain connects TRBV7-8 to TRBJ2-3; 9 positions match TRBD2. CDR3 nucleotide sequence: TGTGCCAGCAGCTTAGATACGTGGTTGGCGGGAGGGCCATCGACGCAGTATTTT. It encodes CASSLDTWLAGGPSTQYF.